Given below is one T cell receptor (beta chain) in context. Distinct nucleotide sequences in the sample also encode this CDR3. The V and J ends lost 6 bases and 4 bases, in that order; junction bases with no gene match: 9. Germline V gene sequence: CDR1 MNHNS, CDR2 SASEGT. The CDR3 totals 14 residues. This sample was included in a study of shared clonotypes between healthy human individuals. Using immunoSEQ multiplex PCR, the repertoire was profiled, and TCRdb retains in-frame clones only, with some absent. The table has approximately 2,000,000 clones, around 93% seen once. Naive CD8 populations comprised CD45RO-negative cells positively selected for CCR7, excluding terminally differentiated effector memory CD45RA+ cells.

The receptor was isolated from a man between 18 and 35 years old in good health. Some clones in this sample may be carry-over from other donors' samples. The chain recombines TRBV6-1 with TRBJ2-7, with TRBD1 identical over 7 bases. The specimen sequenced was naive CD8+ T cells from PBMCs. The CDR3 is CASSETGVGYEQYF. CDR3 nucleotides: TGTGCCAGCAGCGAAACAGGGGTGGGTTACGAGCAGTACTTC.